This T cell receptor (beta chain) was identified during a study of PD-1 blockade in mismatch repair-deficient tumors (dated by TCRdb to the late 2010s). About the study as a whole: Between late 2013 and late 2016, the trial enrolled 86 consecutive patients with approximately 12 types of mismatch repair-deficient cancer, all of whom had received prior treatment and were progressing. Deep sequencing of TCR CDR3 regions was used to track tumor-associated T cell clones in peripheral blood of patients responding to PD-1 blockade. Beyond this particular receptor, the publication reports: Tumor-resident clones, often undetectable in blood before treatment, expanded rapidly after pembrolizumab and then contracted, generally before radiologic responses.

Receptors were amplified or captured by the immunoSEQ multiplex PCR assay. The table was pulled from immuneACCESS by TCRdb, which kept in-frame rearrangements only. Such tables lose some clones; where checked, under half of the loss comes from unresolved V genes, and the rest has no known cause. In all, the sample holds 30,000 to 45,000 clones, and 65% to 85% of those were seen once. About 1% of the sample is taken by the ten largest. In regard to this clone: The clone's antigen remains unknown. The sample holds no much larger clone one base away, and base qualities are not on file.

CDR1 and CDR2 are drawn from the germline V gene: MDHEN, SYDVKM. The CDR3 measures 16 amino acids from cysteine to phenylalanine. Of all the DNA, just the CDR3 is kept, 48 bases in frame from base 1. Trimming removed 3 bases from V and 6 bases from J, leaving 17 bases between the germline ends. Mismatch repair deficiency was established in every enrolled patient by polymerase chain reaction or immunohistochemistry. TCR sequencing was carried out for a few patients who responded to pembrolizumab therapy. The phase II trial prospectively evaluated PD-1 blockade with pembrolizumab in advanced mismatch repair-deficient cancers, independent of tissue of origin. Peripheral blood T cell samples were serially collected before and at multiple times after PD-1 blockade was started. Blood sampling times were expressed in weeks after the first pembrolizumab dose.

This specimen was PBMCs, taken about 40 weeks after starting pembrolizumab. The sequence joins TRBV28 to TRBJ1-4; TRBD1 is a possible D gene, resting on 6 matching bases. The receptor was isolated from an adult with mismatch repair-deficient cancer. The CDR3 here reads CASSFTQGMADEKLFF. The nucleotide sequence is TGTGCCAGCAGTTTTACCCAGGGGATGGCGGATGAAAAACTGTTTTTT.